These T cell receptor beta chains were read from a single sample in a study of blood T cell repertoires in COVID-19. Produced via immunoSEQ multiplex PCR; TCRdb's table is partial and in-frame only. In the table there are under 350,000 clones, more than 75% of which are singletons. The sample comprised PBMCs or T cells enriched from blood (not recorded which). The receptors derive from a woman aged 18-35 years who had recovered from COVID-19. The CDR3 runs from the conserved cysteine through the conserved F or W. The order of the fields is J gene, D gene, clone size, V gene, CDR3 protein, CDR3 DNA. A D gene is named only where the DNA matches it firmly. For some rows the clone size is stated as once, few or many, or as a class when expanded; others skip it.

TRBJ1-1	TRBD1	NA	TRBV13	CASSSFAARGQGVETEAFF	TGTGCCAGCAGCTCCTTTGCCGCCAGGGGACAGGGCGTTGAAACTGAAGCTTTCTTT
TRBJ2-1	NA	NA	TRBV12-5	CASGPTRGGRYNEQFF	TGTGCTAGTGGTCCCACCCGCGGGGGCCGCTACAATGAGCAGTTCTTC
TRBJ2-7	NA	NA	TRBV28	CATYHRTGTSSHYEQYF	TGTGCCACCTACCACCGGACAGGGACTAGCAGTCACTACGAGCAGTACTTC
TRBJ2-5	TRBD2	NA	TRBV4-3	CASSQDVAGQETQYF	TGCGCCAGCAGCCAAGATGTAGCGGGGCAAGAGACCCAGTACTTC
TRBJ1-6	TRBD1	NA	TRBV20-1	CSASDPGQPFSYNSPLHF	TGCAGTGCTAGTGACCCGGGACAGCCTTTCTCCTATAATTCACCCCTCCACTTT
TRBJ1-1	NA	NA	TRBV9	CASSVGAGVNTEAFF	TGTGCCAGCAGCGTAGGGGCAGGGGTAAACACTGAAGCTTTCTTT
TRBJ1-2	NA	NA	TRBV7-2	CASSLRGGRADYGYTF	TGTGCCAGCAGCTTAAGAGGGGGGAGGGCCGACTATGGCTACACCTTC
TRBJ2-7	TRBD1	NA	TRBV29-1	CSGATWDRATYEQYF	TGCAGCGGAGCCACTTGGGACAGGGCAACCTACGAGCAGTACTTC
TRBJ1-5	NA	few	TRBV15	CATSRGGQPQHF	TGTGCCACCAGCAGAGGAGGTCAGCCCCAGCATTTT
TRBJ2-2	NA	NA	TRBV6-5	CASSYYQGSTGELFF	TGTGCCAGCAGTTACTATCAGGGGTCCACCGGGGAGCTGTTTTTT
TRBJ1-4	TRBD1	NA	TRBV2	CATLLRDRTNEKLFF	TGTGCCACCCTGCTGAGGGACAGGACTAATGAAAAACTGTTTTTT
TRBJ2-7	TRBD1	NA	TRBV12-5	CASGLVPYRDREYEQYF	TGTGCTAGTGGTTTGGTACCGTACCGGGACAGGGAATACGAGCAGTACTTC
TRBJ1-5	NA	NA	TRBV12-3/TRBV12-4	CASSFGANQPQHF	TGTGCCAGCAGTTTCGGAGCGAATCAGCCCCAGCATTTT
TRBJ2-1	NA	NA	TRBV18	CASSPPTSPYNEQFF	TGTGCCAGCTCACCTCCGACTTCCCCATACAATGAGCAGTTCTTC
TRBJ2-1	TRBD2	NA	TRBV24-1	CATSDPTSGRHNEQFF	TGTGCCACCAGTGATCCCACTAGCGGGAGGCACAATGAGCAGTTCTTC
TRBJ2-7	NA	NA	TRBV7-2	CASSLSGQVVGEQYF	TGTGCCAGCAGCTTATCAGGTCAGGTCGTTGGGGAGCAGTACTTC
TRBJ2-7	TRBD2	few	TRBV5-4	CASSRGTSGSRWYEQYF	TGTGCCAGCAGCCGAGGGACTAGCGGGAGTCGTTGGTACGAGCAGTACTTC
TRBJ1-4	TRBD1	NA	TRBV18	CASSPLTGPTNEKLFF	TGTGCCAGCTCACCACTGACAGGGCCCACTAATGAAAAACTGTTTTTT
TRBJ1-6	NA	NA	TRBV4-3	CASSTRQSNSPLHF	TGCGCCAGCAGCACCCGACAGTCTAATTCACCCCTCCACTTT
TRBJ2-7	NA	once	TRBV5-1	CASSLEAGRVWYF	TGCGCCAGCAGCTTGGAGGCAGGTCGTGTGTGGTACTTC
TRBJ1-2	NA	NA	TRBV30	CARATGLGGYGYTF	TGTGCGAGAGCTACGGGTTTAGGGGGCTATGGCTACACCTTC
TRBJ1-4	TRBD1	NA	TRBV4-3	CASSPTGGSNEKLFF	TGCGCCAGCAGTCCTACAGGGGGCTCCAATGAAAAACTGTTTTTT
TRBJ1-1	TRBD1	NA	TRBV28	CASSGQGDVNTEAFF	TGTGCCAGCAGTGGACAGGGTGATGTGAACACTGAAGCTTTCTTT
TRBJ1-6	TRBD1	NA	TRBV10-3	CAIRMTGDNSPLHF	TGTGCCATCAGGATGACAGGGGACAATTCACCCCTCCACTTT
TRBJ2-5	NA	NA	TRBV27	CASSPKFGWEETQYF	TGTGCCAGCAGTCCCAAGTTCGGATGGGAGGAGACCCAGTACTTC
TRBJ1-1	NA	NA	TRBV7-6	CASSLLRGSNTEAFF	TGTGCCAGCAGCTTACTGCGAGGTTCGAACACTGAAGCTTTCTTT
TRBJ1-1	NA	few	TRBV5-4	CASSRGQNTEAFF	TGTGCCAGCAGCCGGGGACAGAACACTGAAGCTTTCTTT
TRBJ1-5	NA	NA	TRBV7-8	CASSLGGRGSNQPQHF	TGTGCCAGCAGCTTAGGGGGTCGGGGGAGCAATCAGCCCCAGCATTTT
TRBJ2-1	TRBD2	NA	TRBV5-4	CASIPGGGAHEQFF	TGTGCCAGCATACCCGGCGGGGGGGCCCATGAGCAGTTCTTC
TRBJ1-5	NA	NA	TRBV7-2	CASSLSSGANQPQHF	TGTGCCAGCAGCTTATCCTCGGGTGCCAATCAGCCCCAGCATTTT
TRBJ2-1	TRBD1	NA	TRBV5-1	CASSFPTGGNEQFF	TGCGCCAGCAGCTTTCCCACAGGGGGCAATGAGCAGTTCTTC
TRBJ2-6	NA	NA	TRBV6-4	CASSPGVGANVLTF	TGTGCCAGCAGTCCAGGGGTCGGGGCCAACGTCCTGACTTTC
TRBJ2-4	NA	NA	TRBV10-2	CASSESWGRAKNIQYF	TGCGCCAGCAGTGAATCATGGGGGCGGGCCAAAAACATTCAGTACTTC
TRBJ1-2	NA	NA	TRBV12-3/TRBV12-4	CASSLNRDVGYTF	TGTGCCAGCAGTTTGAACAGGGACGTCGGCTACACCTTC
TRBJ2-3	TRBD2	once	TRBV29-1	CSVGVLGGRAGDTQYF	TGCAGCGTTGGGGTCCTTGGCGGGAGGGCCGGAGATACGCAGTATTTT
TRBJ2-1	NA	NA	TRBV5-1	CASSPGTYNEQFF	TGCGCCAGCAGCCCCGGGACCTACAATGAGCAGTTCTTC
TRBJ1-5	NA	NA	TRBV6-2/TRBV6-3	CASSYSLLGSQPQHF	TGTGCCAGCAGTTACTCCCTCCTGGGGAGCCAGCCCCAGCATTTT
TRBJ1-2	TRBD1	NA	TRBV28	CASSPDRDYGYTF	TGTGCCAGCAGCCCTGACAGGGACTATGGCTACACCTTC
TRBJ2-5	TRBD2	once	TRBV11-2	CASSLRRGTQETQYF	TGTGCCAGCAGCTTAAGGCGGGGGACCCAAGAGACCCAGTACTTC
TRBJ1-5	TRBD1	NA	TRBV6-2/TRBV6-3	CASSRPTGQYSNQPQHF	TGTGCCAGCAGCCGACCGACAGGGCAATATAGCAATCAGCCCCAGCATTTT
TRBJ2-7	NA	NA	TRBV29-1	CSVEGRRDSYEQYF	TGCAGCGTTGAGGGTCGGCGGGACTCCTACGAGCAGTACTTC
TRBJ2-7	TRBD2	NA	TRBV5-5	CASSSGLALHEQYF	TGTGCCAGCAGCTCGGGACTAGCGCTCCACGAGCAGTACTTC
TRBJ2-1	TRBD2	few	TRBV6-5	CASKVAGAYYNEQFF	TGTGCCAGCAAGGTAGCGGGAGCCTACTACAATGAGCAGTTCTTC
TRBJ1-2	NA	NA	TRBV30	CAWSVLVRGGAGYTF	TGTGCCTGGAGTGTACTAGTAAGGGGAGGGGCCGGCTACACCTTC
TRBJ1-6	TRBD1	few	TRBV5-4	CASSASPGQENSPLHF	TGTGCCAGCAGTGCGTCCCCGGGACAGGAAAATTCACCCCTCCACTTT